This T cell receptor beta chain was sequenced for a study of T cells after yellow fever vaccination. This clonotype was counted many times. A single record per CDR3 protein comes from TCRdb applying MiXCR to the 5' RACE reads. The table lists 300,000 or so distinct CDR3 sequences, 7% to 10% of them singletons. V lost 3 bases, J lost 5 bases, and 13 bases lay in between. Germline V gene lookup returns CDR1 DFQATT and CDR2 SNEGSKA (reference sequence). The CDR3 contains 14 residues. The TCR sequence derives from a man younger than 35 who received the YFV17D yellow fever vaccine. This material consisted of PBMCs, taken more than 35 days after the first yellow fever vaccination. The chain employs TRBV20-1 and TRBJ2-2, with D unclear. The CDR3 bases are TGCAGTGCTAGTCGGCCAACACTAACCGGGGAGCTGTTTTTT. Residues: CSASRPTLTGELFF.